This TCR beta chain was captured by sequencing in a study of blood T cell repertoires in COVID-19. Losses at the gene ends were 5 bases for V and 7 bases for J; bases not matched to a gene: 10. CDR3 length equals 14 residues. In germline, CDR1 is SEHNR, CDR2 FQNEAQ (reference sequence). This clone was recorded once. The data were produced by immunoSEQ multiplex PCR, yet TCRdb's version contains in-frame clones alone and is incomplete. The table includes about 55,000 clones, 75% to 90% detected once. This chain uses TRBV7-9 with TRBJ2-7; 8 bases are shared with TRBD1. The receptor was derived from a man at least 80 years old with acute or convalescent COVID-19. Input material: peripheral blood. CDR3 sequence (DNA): TGTGCCAGCAGCCCACAGGGGGTTGTGAAAGAGCAGTACTTC. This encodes CASSPQGVVKEQYF.